Presented here are 2 T cell receptor beta chains from one specimen sequenced in a study of blood T cell repertoires in COVID-19. The protocol was immunoSEQ multiplex PCR, while the TCRdb copy is restricted to in-frame clones and leaves out a portion. The table includes around 380,000 clones, more than 65% detected once. Sequencing input: peripheral blood. Every receptor here comes from a human donor with acute or convalescent COVID-19. The donor label of this sample is uncertain.

This chain links TRBV4-1 with TRBJ1-6; 9 nucleotides align to TRBD1. CDR3 length: 14 residues. V was clipped by 6 bases and J by 7 bases; unmatched bases: 4. The germline V gene encodes CDR1 MGHRA and CDR2 YSYEKL. The CDR3 DNA reads TGCGCCAGCAGGTGGGACAGGGACAATTCACCCCTCCACTTT. This sequence encodes CASRWDRDNSPLHF.

The rearrangement links TRBV11-3 to TRBJ2-3, with 8 bases identical to TRBD2. Germline V gene data show CDR1 as SGHNT and CDR2 as YENEEA. V was clipped by 2 bases and J by 4 bases; unmatched bases: 5. There are 15 residues in the CDR3. Here the CDR3 reads CASSLNSGRADTQYF. The CDR3 region has the DNA TGTGCCAGCAGCTTAAATTCCGGGAGGGCAGATACGCAGTATTTT.